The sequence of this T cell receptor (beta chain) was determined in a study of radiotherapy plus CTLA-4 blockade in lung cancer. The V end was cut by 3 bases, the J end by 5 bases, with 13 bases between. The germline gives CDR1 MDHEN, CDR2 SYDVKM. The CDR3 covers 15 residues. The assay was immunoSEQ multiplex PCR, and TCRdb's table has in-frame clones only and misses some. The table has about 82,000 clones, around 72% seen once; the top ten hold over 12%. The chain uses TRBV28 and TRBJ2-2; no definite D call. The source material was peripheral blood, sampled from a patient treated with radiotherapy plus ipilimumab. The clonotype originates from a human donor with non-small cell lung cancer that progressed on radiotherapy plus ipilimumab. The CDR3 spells CASSLQSGDTGELFF. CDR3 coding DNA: TGTGCCAGCAGTTTGCAATCTGGGGATACCGGGGAGCTGTTTTTT.